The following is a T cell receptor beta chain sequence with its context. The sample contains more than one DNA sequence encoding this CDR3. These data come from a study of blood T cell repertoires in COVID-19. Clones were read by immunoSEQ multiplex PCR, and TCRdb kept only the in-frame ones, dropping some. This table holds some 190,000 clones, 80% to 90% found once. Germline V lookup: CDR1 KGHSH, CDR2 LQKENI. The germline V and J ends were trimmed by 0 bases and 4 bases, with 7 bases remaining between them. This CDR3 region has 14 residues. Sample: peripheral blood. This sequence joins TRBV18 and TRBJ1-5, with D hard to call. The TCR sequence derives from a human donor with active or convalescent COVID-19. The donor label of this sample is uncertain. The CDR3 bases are TGTGCCAGCTCACCACCGGGAGGGAATCAGCCCCAGCATTTT. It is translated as CASSPPGGNQPQHF. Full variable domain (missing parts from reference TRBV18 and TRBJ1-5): NAGVMQNPRHLVRRRGQEARLRCSPMKGHSHVYWYRQLPEEGLKFMVYLQKENIIDESGMPKERFSAEFPKEGPSILRIQQVVRGDSAAYFCASSPPGGNQPQHFGDGTRLSIL.